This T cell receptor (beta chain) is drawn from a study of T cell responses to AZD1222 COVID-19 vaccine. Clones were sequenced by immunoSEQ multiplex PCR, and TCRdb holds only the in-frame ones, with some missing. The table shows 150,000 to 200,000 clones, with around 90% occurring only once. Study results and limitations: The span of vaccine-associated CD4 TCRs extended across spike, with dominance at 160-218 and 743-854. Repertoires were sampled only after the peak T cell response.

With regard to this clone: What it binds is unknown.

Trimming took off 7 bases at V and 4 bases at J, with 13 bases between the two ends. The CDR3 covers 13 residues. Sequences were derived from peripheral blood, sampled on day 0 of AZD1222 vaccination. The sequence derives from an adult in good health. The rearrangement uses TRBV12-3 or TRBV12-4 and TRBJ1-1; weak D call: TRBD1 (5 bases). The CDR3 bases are TGTGCCAGCACCCCGTCTGGGGGCACTGAAGCTTTCTTT. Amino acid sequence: CASTPSGGTEAFF.